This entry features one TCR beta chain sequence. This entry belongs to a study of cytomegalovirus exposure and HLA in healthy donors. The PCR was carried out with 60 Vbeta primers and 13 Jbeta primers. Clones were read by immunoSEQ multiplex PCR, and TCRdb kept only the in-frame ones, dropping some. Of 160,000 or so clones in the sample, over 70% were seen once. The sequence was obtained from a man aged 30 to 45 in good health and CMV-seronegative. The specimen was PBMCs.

The CDR3 loop is CASSPSYVGESPLHF. The CDR3 DNA is TGTGCCAGCTCACCAAGCTATGTCGGAGAATCACCCCTCCACTTT. This chain connects TRBV18 to TRBJ1-6; no clear D. V was clipped by 2 bases and J by 10 bases, with 15 bases between them. The CDR3 length is 15 residues. CDR1 and CDR2 (germline): KGHSH, LQKENI.